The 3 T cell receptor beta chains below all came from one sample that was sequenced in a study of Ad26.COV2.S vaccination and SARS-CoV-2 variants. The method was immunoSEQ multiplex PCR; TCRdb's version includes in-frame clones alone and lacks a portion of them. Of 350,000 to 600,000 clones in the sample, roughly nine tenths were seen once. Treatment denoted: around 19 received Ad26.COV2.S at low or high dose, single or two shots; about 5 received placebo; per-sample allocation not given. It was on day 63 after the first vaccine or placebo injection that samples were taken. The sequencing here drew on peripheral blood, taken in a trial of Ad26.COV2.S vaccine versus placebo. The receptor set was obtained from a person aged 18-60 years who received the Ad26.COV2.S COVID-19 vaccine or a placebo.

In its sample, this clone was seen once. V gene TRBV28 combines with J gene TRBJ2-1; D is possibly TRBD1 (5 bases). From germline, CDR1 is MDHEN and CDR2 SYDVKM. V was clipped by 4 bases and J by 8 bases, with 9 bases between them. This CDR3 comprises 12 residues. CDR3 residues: CASSSRADEQFF. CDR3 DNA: TGTGCCAGCAGTTCCAGGGCGGATGAGCAGTTCTTC.

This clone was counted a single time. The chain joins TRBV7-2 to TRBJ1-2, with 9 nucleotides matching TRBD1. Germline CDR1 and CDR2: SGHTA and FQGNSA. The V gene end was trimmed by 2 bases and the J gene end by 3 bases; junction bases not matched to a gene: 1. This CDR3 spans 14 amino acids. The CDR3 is CASSLWDRDYGYTF. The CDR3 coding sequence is TGTGCCAGCAGCTTATGGGACAGGGACTATGGCTACACCTTC.

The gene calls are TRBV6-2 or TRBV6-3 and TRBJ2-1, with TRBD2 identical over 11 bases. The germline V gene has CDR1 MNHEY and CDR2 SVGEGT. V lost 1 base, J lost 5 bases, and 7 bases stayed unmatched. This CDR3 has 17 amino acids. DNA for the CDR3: TGTGCCAGCAGTTACTTGTTCGGGACTAGCGGAAACAATGAGCAGTTCTTC. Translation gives CASSYLFGTSGNNEQFF.